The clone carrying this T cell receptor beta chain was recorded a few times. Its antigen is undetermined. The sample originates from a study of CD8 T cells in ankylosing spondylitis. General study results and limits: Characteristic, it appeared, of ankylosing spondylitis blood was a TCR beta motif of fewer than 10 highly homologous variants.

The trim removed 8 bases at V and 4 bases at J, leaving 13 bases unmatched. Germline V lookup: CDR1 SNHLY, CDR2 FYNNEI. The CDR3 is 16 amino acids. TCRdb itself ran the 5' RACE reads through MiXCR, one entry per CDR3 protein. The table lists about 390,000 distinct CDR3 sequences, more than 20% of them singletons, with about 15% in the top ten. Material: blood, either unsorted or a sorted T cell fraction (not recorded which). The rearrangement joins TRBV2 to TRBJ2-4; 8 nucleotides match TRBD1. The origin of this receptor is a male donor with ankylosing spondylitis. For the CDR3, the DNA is TGTGCCAGCCTCGAGTACGCCCGGGACAGGAAAAACATTCAGTACTTC. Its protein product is CASLEYARDRKNIQYF.